This TCR beta chain appears in the sequencing data of a study of cytomegalovirus exposure and HLA in healthy donors. Likely unrecorded immune exposures existed in these nominally healthy donors. CDR1 and CDR2 from the germline V gene are MRHNA and SNTAGT. This CDR3 is 15 amino acids long. The V segment lost 5 bases and the J segment 4 bases; nucleotides outside the gene matches: 7. PCR amplification relied on 60 Vbeta primers (plus 13 Jbeta primers). The table came from immunoSEQ multiplex PCR; TCRdb's copy has only in-frame clones and leaves some out. The sample contains 150,000 to 200,000 clones, roughly 60% of which appear only once.

The origin of this receptor is a man in his forties or fifties in good health and CMV-seronegative. The specimen sequenced was PBMCs. The rearrangement links TRBV6-4 to TRBJ2-3, with 9 bases matching TRBD2. In DNA, the CDR3 is TGTGCCAGCAGTCTCAAAGCGGGAGGTTCAGATACGCAGTATTTT. It encodes CASSLKAGGSDTQYF.